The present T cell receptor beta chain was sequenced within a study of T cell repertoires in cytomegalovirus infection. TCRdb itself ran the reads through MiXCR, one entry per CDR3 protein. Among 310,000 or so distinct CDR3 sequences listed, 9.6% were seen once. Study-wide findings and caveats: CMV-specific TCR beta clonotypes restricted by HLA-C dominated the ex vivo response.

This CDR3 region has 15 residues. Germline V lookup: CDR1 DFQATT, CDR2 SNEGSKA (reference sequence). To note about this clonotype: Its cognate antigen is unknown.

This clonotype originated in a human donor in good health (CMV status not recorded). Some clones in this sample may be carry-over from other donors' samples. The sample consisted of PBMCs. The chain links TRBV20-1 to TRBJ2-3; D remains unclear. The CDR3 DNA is TGCAGCGCTCCCAAGGCCGCTACCTTTATCGATACGCAGTATTTT. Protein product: CSAPKAATFIDTQYF.